This T cell receptor (beta chain) was identified during a study of shared clonotypes between healthy human individuals. Sorted-subset replicate PCRs used 150 to 200 ng DNA, some 31,000 T cell genomes. Some clones are missing from TCRdb's copy, which holds only in-frame ones; the method was immunoSEQ multiplex PCR. The sample lists 2 million to 2.5 million clones; roughly 93% were seen once. Germline V gives CDR1 MDHEN, CDR2 SYDVKM. With V trimmed by 6 bases and J by 4 bases, 7 bases remained unmatched. The CDR3 runs 14 residues. This TCR was recovered from a man younger than 35 in good health. Some clones in this sample may be carry-over from other donors' samples. The rearrangement uses TRBV28 and TRBJ2-7; TRBD1 agrees at 9 bases. The sequenced sample consisted of naive CD4+ T cells from PBMCs. Stated subset: CD45RA+ positively selected. CDR3 region: CASRTGGTYYEQYF. In nucleotides, the CDR3 is TGTGCCAGCAGAACAGGGGGCACTTATTACGAGCAGTACTTC.